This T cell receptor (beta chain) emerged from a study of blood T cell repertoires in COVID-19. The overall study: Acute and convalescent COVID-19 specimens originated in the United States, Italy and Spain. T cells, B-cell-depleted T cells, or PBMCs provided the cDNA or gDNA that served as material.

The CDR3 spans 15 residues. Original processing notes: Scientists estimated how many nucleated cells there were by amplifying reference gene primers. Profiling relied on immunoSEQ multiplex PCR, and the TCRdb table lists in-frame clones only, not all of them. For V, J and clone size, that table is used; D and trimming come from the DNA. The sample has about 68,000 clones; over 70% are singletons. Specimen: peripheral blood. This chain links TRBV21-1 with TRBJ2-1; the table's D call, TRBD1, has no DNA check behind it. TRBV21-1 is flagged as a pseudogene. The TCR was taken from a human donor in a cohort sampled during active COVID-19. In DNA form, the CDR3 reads TGTGCCAGCAACCTGACACCGCCCTCCTACAATGAGCAGTTCTTC. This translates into CASNLTPPSYNEQFF.